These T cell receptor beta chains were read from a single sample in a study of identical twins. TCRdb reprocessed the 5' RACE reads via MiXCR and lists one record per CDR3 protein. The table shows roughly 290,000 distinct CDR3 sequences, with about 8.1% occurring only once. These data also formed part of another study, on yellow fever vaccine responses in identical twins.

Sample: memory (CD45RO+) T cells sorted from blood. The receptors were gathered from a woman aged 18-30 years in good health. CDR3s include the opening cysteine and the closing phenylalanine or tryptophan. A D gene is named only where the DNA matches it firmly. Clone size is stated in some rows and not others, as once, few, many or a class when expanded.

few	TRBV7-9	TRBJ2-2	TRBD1	CASSLDRGRAGELFF	TGTGCCAGCAGCCTCGACAGGGGCAGGGCCGGGGAGCTGTTTTTT
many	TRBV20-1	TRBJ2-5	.	CSARSLAGEVETQYF	TGCAGTGCTAGATCTCTGGCCGGGGAGGTAGAGACCCAGTACTTC
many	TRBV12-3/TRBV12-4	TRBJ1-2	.	CASSWTNIGYTF	TGTGCCAGCAGTTGGACGAATATAGGCTACACCTTC
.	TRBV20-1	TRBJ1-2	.	CSRWGGFRVGYTF	TGCAGCCGCTGGGGGGGGTTTAGGGTTGGCTACACCTTC
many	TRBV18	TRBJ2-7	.	CASSPLLSGGGSYEQYF	TGTGCCAGCTCACCACTCCTCTCGGGTGGGGGGTCCTACGAGCAGTACTTC
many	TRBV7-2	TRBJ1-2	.	CASSLRTPNYGYTF	TGTGCCAGCAGCCTACGTACCCCTAACTATGGCTACACCTTC
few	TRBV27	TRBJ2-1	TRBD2	CASSLTGTSGRNEQFF	TGTGCCAGCAGTCTGACTGGGACTAGCGGGCGGAATGAGCAGTTCTTC
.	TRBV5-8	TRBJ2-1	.	CASSQKSWREYNEQFF	TGTGCCAGCAGTCAAAAGTCGTGGCGGGAATACAATGAGCAGTTCTTC
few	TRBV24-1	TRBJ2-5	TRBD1	CATSEGQGSETQYF	TGTGCCACCAGTGAAGGACAGGGGTCGGAGACCCAGTACTTC
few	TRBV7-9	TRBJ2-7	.	CASSSDHLSYEQYF	TGTGCCAGCAGCTCGGACCACCTGTCCTACGAGCAGTACTTC
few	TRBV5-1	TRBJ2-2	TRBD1	CASSTGQWNTGELFF	TGCGCCAGCAGCACGGGACAGTGGAACACCGGGGAGCTGTTTTTT
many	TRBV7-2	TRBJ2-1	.	CASSLDSPYNEQFF	TGTGCCAGCAGCTTAGACTCCCCCTACAATGAGCAGTTCTTC
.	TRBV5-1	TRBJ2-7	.	CASSNDGGDSEQYF	TGCGCCAGCTCAAACGACGGCGGGGACTCCGAGCAGTACTTC
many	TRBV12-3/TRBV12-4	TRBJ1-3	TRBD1	CASSSPTGSGNTIYF	TGTGCCAGCAGTTCCCCGACAGGGTCCGGAAACACCATATATTTT
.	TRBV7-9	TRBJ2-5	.	CASSFIGGRTKTQYF	TGTGCCAGCAGCTTTATAGGGGGGAGGACTAAGACCCAGTACTTC
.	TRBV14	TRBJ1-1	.	CASSQLGFGTEAFF	TGTGCCAGCAGCCAACTGGGGTTTGGCACTGAAGCTTTCTTT
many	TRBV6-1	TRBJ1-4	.	CASRLGGPNEKLFF	TGTGCCAGCAGACTGGGAGGGCCTAATGAAAAACTGTTTTTT
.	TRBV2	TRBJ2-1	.	CASSEALAEDNEQFF	TGTGCCAGCAGTGAAGCGTTAGCGGAAGACAATGAGCAGTTCTTC
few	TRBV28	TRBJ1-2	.	CASRVGRNYGYTF	TGTGCCAGCAGGGTCGGACGGAACTATGGCTACACCTTC
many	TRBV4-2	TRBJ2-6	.	CASSQDLLASGANVLTF	TGTGCCAGCAGCCAAGATCTTTTAGCCTCTGGGGCCAACGTCCTGACTTTC
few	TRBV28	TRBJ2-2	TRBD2	CASSISGRGTGELFF	TGTGCCAGCAGTATTAGCGGGAGAGGGACCGGGGAGCTGTTTTTT
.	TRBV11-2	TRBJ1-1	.	CASNQVGTQAFF	TGTGCCAGCAACCAAGTGGGGACCCAAGCTTTCTTT
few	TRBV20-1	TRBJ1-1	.	CSARFQRGAFF	TGCAGTGCTAGATTCCAGCGGGGGGCTTTCTTT
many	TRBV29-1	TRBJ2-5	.	CSAERETQYF	TGCAGCGCGGAAAGGGAGACCCAGTACTTC
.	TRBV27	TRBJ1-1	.	CASSFGRAGLNTEAFF	TGTGCCAGCAGTTTCGGGAGAGCTGGTTTGAACACTGAAGCTTTCTTT
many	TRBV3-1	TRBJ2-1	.	CASSQGQVGSYNEQFF	TGTGCCAGCAGCCAAGGACAGGTCGGCTCCTACAATGAGCAGTTCTTC
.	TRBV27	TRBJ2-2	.	CASTPGTVNTGELFF	TGTGCCAGCACCCCGGGGACTGTGAACACCGGGGAGCTGTTTTTT
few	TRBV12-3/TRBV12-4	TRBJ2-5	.	CASKLGRGQQETQYF	TGTGCCAGCAAACTCGGACGTGGACAACAAGAGACCCAGTACTTC
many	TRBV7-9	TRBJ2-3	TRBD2	CASSTGTTLTTQYF	TGTGCCAGCAGCACCGGGACTACTCTGACTACGCAGTATTTT
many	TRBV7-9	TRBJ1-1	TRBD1	CASSLGQGAETEAFF	TGTGCCAGCAGCTTGGGACAGGGGGCAGAGACTGAAGCTTTCTTT
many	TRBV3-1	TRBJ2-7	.	CASSPPGQYEQYF	TGTGCCAGCAGCCCTCCGGGACAATACGAGCAGTACTTC
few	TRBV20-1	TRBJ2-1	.	CSASGHGAYNEQFF	TGCAGTGCTAGTGGCCACGGAGCCTACAATGAGCAGTTCTTC
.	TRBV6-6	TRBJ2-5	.	CASSPGTTETQYF	TGTGCCAGCAGCCCCGGGACAACAGAGACCCAGTACTTC
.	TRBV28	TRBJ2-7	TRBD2	CASRAGGSYEQYF	TGTGCCAGCCGGGCGGGGGGCTCCTACGAGCAGTACTTC
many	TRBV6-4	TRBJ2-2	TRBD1	CASSDNPGQGAGELFF	TGTGCCAGCAGTGACAATCCGGGACAGGGGGCCGGGGAGCTGTTTTTT
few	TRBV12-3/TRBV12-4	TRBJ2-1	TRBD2	CASSTLAGGPHEQFF	TGTGCCAGCAGTACCCTAGCGGGGGGGCCACATGAGCAGTTCTTC
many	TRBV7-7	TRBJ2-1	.	CASSIDLSSYNEQFF	TGTGCCAGCAGTATTGACTTGAGCTCCTACAATGAGCAGTTCTTC
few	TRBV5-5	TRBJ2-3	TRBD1	CASSLRLGGTGEHTQYF	TGTGCCAGCAGCTTGCGGTTAGGCGGGACAGGGGAACATACGCAGTATTTT
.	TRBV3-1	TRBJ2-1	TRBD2	CASCQGLGEGNEQFF	TGTGCCTCCTGCCAAGGGCTAGGGGAGGGGAATGAGCAGTTCTTC
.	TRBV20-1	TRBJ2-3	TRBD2	CSARPAGAGETDTQYF	TGCAGTGCTAGACCGGCGGGAGCGGGAGAAACAGATACGCAGTATTTT